Sequencing of this TCR beta chain was carried out in a study of T cells in Graves' hyperthyroidism and ophthalmopathy. This clonotype turned up a few times. Across 18 months, stable Graves' hyperthyroidism was marked by no progression to ophthalmopathy. J was trimmed by 4 bases and V by 6 bases; bases with no gene match: 9. This CDR3 region has 15 residues. The germline CDR1 and CDR2 sequences are MNHNS and SASEGT. The investigators amplified TCR beta CDR3 regions from RNA transcripts. HTBI primers drove first-round RT-PCR of the TCR CDR3. TCRdb itself ran the multiplex PCR reads through MiXCR, one entry per CDR3 protein. In the table there are around 350,000 distinct CDR3 sequences, about 12% of which are singletons.

The chain uses TRBV6-1 and TRBJ1-5; 7 nucleotides agree with TRBD1. The sequencing input was blood. This TCR was sampled from a young woman with Graves' hyperthyroidism. The DNA of the CDR3 is TGTGCCAGCAGGCGCGGGACAGTCTCAAATCAGCCCCAGCATTTT. Its translation is CASRRGTVSNQPQHF.